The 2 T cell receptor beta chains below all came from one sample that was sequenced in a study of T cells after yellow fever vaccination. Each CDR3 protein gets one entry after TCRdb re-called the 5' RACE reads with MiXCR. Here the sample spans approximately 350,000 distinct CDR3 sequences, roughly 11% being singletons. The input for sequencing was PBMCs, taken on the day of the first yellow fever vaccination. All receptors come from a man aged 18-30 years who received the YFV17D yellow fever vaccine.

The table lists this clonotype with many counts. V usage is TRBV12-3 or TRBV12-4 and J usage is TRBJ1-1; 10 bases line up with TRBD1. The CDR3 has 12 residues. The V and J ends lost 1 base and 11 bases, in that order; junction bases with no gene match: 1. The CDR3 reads CASSLGQGAAFF. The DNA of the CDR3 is TGTGCCAGCAGTTTAGGACAGGGGGCTGCTTTCTTT.

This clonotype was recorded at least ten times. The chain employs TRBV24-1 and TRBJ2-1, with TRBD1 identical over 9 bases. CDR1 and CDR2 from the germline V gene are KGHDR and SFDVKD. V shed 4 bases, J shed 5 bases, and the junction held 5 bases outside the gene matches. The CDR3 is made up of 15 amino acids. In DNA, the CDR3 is TGTGCCACCAGTGACCCGGGACAGGGAAACAATGAGCAGTTCTTC. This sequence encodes CATSDPGQGNNEQFF.